This TCR beta chain was identified during a study of identical twins. Findings and caveats of the study: The same donors were not followed; conclusions instead depended on cross-sectional statistical analysis. Fewer insertions characterized abundant cord blood beta clonotypes, whereas memory repertoires showed none.

As regards this clonotype: Its cognate antigen is unknown.

CDR1 and CDR2 (germline): MNHEY, SVGEGT. The V end lost 5 bases, the J end lost 6 bases, and 6 bases lay between the germline ends. The CDR3 covers 11 residues. Template switching, a step in the protocol, added a universal primer site, and cDNA carried unique molecular identifiers. TCRdb used MiXCR to reprocess the 5' RACE reads, holding one entry per CDR3 protein. The sample contains some 330,000 distinct CDR3 sequences, approximately 10% of which appear only once. The V call is TRBV6-2 or TRBV6-3, the J call TRBJ2-3; D unresolved. The receptor comes from a woman between 50 and 59 years old in good health. Sequenced: naive T cells sorted from blood. Written as DNA, the CDR3 is TGTGCCAGCAGTATTAAGGATACGCAGTATTTT. Its protein product is CASSIKDTQYF.